The rows below give T cell receptor beta chains drawn from one sample of a study of chemoradiotherapy in HPV16-positive cancers. This table comes from immunoSEQ multiplex PCR, and its TCRdb copy is limited to in-frame clones, with some not included. The sample holds fewer than 2,500 clones, roughly 89% seen once. The source was tumor tissue, collected from a patient who underwent chemoradiotherapy. The receptors stem from a human donor with HPV-associated anogenital cancer. Both conserved end residues are part of each CDR3. Fields, in order: J gene, D gene, V gene, CDR3 protein. A D gene is named only where the DNA matches it firmly.

TRBJ2-5,NA,TRBV30,CAWSRTLVDGTQYF
TRBJ2-3,NA,TRBV7-2,CASSLEGGRTDTQYF
TRBJ2-7,NA,TRBV7-8,CASSKAAGWTYEQYF
TRBJ2-2,NA,TRBV11-3,CASSWRVSGELFF
TRBJ1-1,NA,TRBV5-1,CASSLAADSRNTEAFF
TRBJ1-3,NA,TRBV5-4,CAGGGSSGNTIYF
TRBJ1-1,NA,TRBV4-2,CASSQGTWNTEAFF
TRBJ2-5,TRBD2,TRBV4-1,CASSQDRTSQETQYF
TRBJ1-2,NA,TRBV30,CAWSVHGSGAYGYTF
TRBJ1-2,NA,TRBV14,CASSLDSRIQAFYGYTF
TRBJ1-5,NA,TRBV10-3,CAISPYDYQQPQHF
TRBJ2-5,NA,TRBV5-1,CASRTRGSGETQYF
TRBJ2-5,NA,TRBV5-6,CASSFERAGGTQYF
TRBJ1-5,TRBD1,TRBV30,CAWDRGEGQPQHF
TRBJ2-3,TRBD1,TRBV4-3,CASSRQVRQGARSDTQYF
TRBJ1-5,NA,TRBV9,CASSPGGARSNQPQHF
TRBJ1-1,NA,TRBV9,CASSDRMRTEAFF
TRBJ1-1,TRBD1,TRBV28,CASPGRQGQGETNTEAFF
TRBJ2-7,NA,TRBV7-8,CASQTQLHYEQYF
TRBJ1-5,NA,TRBV28,CASSLWGPDNQPQHF
TRBJ1-1,NA,TRBV5-1,CASRSDVMNTEAFF
TRBJ1-2,TRBD1,TRBV28,CASSLGGTGASYGYTF
TRBJ2-7,NA,TRBV6-5,CATSPLGSYEQYF
TRBJ1-1,NA,TRBV6-1,CASSEARRSTEAFF
TRBJ2-1,TRBD2,TRBV4-2,CASSPQGTSGVSNEQFF
TRBJ1-2,TRBD1,TRBV5-4,CASSRGQVANYGYTF
TRBJ2-5,TRBD2,TRBV28,CASSLWGLAQETQYF
TRBJ2-3,TRBD2,TRBV7-9,CASSLAGGNEGTDTQYF
TRBJ1-2,NA,TRBV4-1,CASSQARSDSYGYTF
TRBJ2-5,TRBD1,TRBV4-3,CASSQPGRGRQGEETQYF
TRBJ2-1,NA,TRBV5-1,CASSLYSGLTNEQFF
TRBJ1-1,NA,TRBV30,CAQRDRNRWAFF
TRBJ2-1,NA,TRBV4-3,CASSQDLGAGGHEQFF
TRBJ1-6,NA,TRBV2,CASSVPNSPLHF
TRBJ2-7,NA,TRBV30,CAWRGDHYEQYF
TRBJ2-7,TRBD1,TRBV28,CASRTRDSPYEQYF
TRBJ1-5,NA,TRBV7-8,CASSLEGGQPQHF
TRBJ2-3,NA,TRBV25-1,CASSRSGLDTQYF
TRBJ2-3,TRBD2,TRBV28,CASSPLAGSDTQYF
TRBJ2-5,TRBD1,TRBV5-1,CASSLAGQGQETQYF
TRBJ2-1,NA,TRBV27,CASSIGVGQPYNEQFF
TRBJ1-2,TRBD1,TRBV6-6,CASTTFWTGDGYTF
TRBJ1-1,NA,TRBV30,CAWGTTGGLNTEAFF
TRBJ2-7,TRBD1,TRBV30,CAWGPGGGEQYF
TRBJ1-2,NA,TRBV9,CASSVEGDINYGYTF
TRBJ2-7,TRBD1,TRBV29-1,CSVEAKDRGAYEQYF
TRBJ1-2,TRBD1,TRBV27,CASSLNPGQVYGYTF
TRBJ1-3,TRBD1,TRBV19,CASIGDRGDSLSGNTIYF
TRBJ1-1,NA,TRBV2,CASELTGWNTEAFF
TRBJ2-3,NA,TRBV7-2,CASSLGAPGTDTQYF
TRBJ2-7,TRBD1,TRBV28,CASSSPGQGYEQYF
TRBJ1-1,NA,TRBV7-9,CASSLEVNTEAFF
TRBJ2-6,NA,TRBV4-2,CASSKVESGANVLTF
TRBJ2-3,NA,TRBV9,CASSVGGGSTDTQYF
TRBJ1-6,NA,TRBV2,CASSEVVNSPLHF
TRBJ1-1,NA,TRBV10-3,CAITPTGDVTEAFF
TRBJ2-6,TRBD1,TRBV6-5,CASSSGGSGANVLTF
TRBJ2-7,NA,TRBV27,CAVPGSYEQYF
TRBJ1-1,NA,TRBV7-3,CASSLDFNTEAFF
TRBJ2-1,NA,TRBV28,CASSFPIPGGSNEQFF